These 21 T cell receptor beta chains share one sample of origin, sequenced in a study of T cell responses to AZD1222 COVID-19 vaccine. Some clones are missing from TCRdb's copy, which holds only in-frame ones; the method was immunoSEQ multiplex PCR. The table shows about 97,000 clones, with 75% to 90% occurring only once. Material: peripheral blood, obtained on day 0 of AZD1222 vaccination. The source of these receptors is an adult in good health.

The CDR3 nucleotides read TGTGCCAGCAGCTTGAGGAGCGGGGCCGTCACAGATACGCAGTATTTT. Its protein is CASSLRSGAVTDTQYF. The V call is TRBV5-6, the J call TRBJ2-3; 7 bases agree with TRBD2. The germline CDR1 and CDR2 sequences are SGHDT and YYEEEE. With V trimmed by 1 base and J by 2 bases, 7 bases remained unmatched. The CDR3 contains 16 residues.

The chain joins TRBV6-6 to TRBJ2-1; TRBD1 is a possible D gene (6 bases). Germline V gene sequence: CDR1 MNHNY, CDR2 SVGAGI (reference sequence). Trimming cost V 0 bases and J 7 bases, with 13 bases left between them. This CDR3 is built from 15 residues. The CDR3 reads CASSYSLTQGNEQFF. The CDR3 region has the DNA TGTGCCAGCAGTTACTCACTAACACAGGGTAATGAGCAGTTCTTC.

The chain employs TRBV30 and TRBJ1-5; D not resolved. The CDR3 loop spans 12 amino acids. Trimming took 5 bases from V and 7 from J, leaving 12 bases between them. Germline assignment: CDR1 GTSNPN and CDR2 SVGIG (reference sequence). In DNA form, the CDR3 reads TGTGCCTGGGACGGGAATGGGCAGCCCCAGCATTTT. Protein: CAWDGNGQPQHF. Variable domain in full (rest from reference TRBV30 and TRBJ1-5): SQTIHQWPATLVQPVGSPLSLECTVEGTSNPNLYWYRQAAGRGLQLLFYSVGIGQISSEVPQNLSASRPQDRQFILSSKKLLLSDSGFYLCAWDGNGQPQHFGDGTRLSIL.

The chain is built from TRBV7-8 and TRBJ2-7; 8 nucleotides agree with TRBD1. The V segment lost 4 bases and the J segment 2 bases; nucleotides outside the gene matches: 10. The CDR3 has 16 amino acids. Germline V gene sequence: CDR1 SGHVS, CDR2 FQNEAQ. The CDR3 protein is CASSSGTGSGTYEQYF. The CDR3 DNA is TGTGCCAGCAGCTCCGGGACAGGCTCGGGGACCTACGAGCAGTACTTC.

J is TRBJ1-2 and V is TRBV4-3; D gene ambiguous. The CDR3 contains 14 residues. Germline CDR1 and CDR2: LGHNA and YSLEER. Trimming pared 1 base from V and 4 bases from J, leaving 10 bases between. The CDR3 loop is CASSQARGGYGYTF. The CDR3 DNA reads TGCGCCAGCAGCCAAGCGCGGGGAGGCTATGGCTACACCTTC.

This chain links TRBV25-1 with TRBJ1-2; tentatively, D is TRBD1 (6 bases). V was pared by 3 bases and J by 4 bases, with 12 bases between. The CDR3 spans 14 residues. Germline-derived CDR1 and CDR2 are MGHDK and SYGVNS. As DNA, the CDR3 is TGTGCCAGCAGTGATCCCAGGGGCGCCTATGGCTACACCTTC. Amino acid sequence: CASSDPRGAYGYTF.

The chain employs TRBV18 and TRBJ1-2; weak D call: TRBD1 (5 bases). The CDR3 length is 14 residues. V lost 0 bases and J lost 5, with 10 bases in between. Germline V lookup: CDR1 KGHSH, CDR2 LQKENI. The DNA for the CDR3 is TGTGCCAGCTCACCACCGGGGACTGATTATGGCTACACCTTC. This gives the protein CASSPPGTDYGYTF. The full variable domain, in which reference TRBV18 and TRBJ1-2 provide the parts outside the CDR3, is NAGVMQNPRHLVRRRGQEARLRCSPMKGHSHVYWYRQLPEEGLKFMVYLQKENIIDESGMPKERFSAEFPKEGPSILRIQQVVRGDSAAYFCASSPPGTDYGYTFGSGTRLTVV.

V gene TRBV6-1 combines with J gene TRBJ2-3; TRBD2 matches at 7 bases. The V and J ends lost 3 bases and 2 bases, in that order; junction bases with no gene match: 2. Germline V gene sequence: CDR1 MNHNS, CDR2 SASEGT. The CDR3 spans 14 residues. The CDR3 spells CASSDLAATDTQYF. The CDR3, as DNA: TGTGCCAGCAGTGACCTAGCGGCCACAGATACGCAGTATTTT.

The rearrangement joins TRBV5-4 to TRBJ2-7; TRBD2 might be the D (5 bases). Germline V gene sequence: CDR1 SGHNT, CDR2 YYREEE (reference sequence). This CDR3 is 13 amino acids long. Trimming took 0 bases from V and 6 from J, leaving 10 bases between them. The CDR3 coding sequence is TGTGCCAGCAGCTTGGCTGGGGAGTTCGAGCAGTACTTC. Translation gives CASSLAGEFEQYF.

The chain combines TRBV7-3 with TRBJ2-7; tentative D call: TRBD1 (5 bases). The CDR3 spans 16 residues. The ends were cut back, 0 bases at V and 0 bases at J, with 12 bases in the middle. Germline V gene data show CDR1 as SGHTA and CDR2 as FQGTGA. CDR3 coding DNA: TGTGCCAGCAGCTTAACGGGCGGACATAGCTCCTACGAGCAGTACTTC. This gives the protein CASSLTGGHSSYEQYF.

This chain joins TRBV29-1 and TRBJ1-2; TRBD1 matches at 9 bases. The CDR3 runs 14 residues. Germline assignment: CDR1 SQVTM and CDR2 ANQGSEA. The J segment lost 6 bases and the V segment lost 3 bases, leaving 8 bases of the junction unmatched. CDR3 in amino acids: CSVDPGQGFDGYTF. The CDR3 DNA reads TGCAGCGTTGACCCGGGACAGGGCTTCGATGGCTACACCTTC.

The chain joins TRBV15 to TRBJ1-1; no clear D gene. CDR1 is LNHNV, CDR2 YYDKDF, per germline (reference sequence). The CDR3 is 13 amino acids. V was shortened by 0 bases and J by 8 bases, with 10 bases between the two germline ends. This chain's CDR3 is CATSREGGREAFF. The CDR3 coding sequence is TGTGCCACCAGCAGAGAAGGCGGTCGAGAAGCTTTCTTT.

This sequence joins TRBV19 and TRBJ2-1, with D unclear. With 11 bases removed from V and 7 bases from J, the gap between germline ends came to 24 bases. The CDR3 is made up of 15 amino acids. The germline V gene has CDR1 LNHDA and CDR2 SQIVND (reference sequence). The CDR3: CAASTMNPLRNEQFF. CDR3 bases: TGTGCCGCCAGTACGATGAACCCTCTAAGGAATGAGCAGTTCTTC.

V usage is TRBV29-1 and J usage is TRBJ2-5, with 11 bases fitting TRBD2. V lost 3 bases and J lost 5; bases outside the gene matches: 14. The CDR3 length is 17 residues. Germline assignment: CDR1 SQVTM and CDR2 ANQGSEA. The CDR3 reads CSVDALAGGSFLETQYF. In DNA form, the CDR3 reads TGCAGCGTTGACGCGCTAGCGGGGGGCTCTTTTTTGGAGACCCAGTACTTC.

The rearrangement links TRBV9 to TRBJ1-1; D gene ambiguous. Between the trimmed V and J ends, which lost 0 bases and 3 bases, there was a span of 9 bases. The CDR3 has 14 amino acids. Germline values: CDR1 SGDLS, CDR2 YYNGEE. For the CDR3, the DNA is TGTGCCAGCAGCGTAGCCCCCGTCCACACTGAAGCTTTCTTT. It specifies CASSVAPVHTEAFF.

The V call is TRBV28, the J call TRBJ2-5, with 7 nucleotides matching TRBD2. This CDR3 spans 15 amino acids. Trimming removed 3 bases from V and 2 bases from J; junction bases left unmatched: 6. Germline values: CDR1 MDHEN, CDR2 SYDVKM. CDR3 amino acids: CASSFSGAGQETQYF. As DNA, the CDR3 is TGTGCCAGCAGTTTCAGCGGGGCAGGGCAAGAGACCCAGTACTTC. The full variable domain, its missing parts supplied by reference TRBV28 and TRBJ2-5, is DVKVTQSSRYLVKRTGEKVFLECVQDMDHENMFWYRQDPGLGLRLIYFSYDVKMKEKGDIPEGYSVSREKKERFSLILESASTNQTSMYLCASSFSGAGQETQYFGPGTRLLVL.

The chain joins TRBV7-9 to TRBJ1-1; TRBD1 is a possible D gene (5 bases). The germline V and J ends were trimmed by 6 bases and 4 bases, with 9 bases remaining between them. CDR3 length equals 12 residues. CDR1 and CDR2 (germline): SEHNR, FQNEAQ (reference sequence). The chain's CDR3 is CASSKGVTEAFF. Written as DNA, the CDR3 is TGTGCCAGCAGTAAAGGGGTCACTGAAGCTTTCTTT.

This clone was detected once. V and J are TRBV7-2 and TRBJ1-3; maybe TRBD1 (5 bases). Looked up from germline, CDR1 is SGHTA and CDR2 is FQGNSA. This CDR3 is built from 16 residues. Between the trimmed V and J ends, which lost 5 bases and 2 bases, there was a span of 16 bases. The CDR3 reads CASSPLGGLAGNTIYF. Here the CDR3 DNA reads TGTGCCAGCAGCCCCCTTGGGGGTTTGGCTGGAAACACCATATATTTT.

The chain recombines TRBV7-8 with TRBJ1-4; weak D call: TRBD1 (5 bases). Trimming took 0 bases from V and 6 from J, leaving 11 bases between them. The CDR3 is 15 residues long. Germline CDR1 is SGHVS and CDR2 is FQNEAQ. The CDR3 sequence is CASSLALRGHEKLFF. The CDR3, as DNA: TGTGCCAGCAGCTTAGCGTTAAGGGGTCATGAAAAACTGTTTTTT.

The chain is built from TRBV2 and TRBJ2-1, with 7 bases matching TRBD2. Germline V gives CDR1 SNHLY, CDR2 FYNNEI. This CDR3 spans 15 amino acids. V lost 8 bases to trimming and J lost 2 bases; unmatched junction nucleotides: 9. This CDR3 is CASLAGRGAYNEQFF. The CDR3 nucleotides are TGTGCCAGCTTAGCGGGCCGAGGGGCCTACAATGAGCAGTTCTTC.

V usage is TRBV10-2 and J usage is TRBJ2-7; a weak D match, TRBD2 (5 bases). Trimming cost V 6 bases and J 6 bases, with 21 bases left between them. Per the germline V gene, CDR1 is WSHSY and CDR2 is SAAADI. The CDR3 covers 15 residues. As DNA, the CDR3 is TGCGCCAGCAGAGGGCAGGTGAGCGGCTTACGCGAGCAGTACTTC. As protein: CASRGQVSGLREQYF.